These 10 T cell receptor beta chains originate from one sample sequenced in a study of blood T cell repertoires in COVID-19. The method was immunoSEQ multiplex PCR; TCRdb's version includes in-frame clones alone and lacks a portion of them. The table records roughly 180,000 clones, 80% to 85% of them present only once. The sequenced material came from PBMCs or T cells enriched from blood (not recorded which). All receptors derive from a woman aged 55-70 years who had recovered from COVID-19.

This clone was recorded once. The chain is built from TRBV12-5 and TRBJ2-1; TRBD1 aligns across 8 bases. The CDR3 runs to 16 residues. With 5 bases clipped from V and 0 bases from J, the junction kept 6 bases outside the gene matches. Germline CDR1 and CDR2: LGHNT and FRNRAP. CDR3 nucleotide sequence: TGTGCTAGTGGTCATCAGGGGGCGGGCTCCTACAATGAGCAGTTCTTC. Encoded protein: CASGHQGAGSYNEQFF.

This sequence joins TRBV15 and TRBJ2-5; 7 nucleotides line up with TRBD2. Losses at the gene ends were 1 base for V and 6 bases for J; bases not matched to a gene: 11. The CDR3 has 16 amino acids. CDR1 is LNHNV, CDR2 YYDKDF, per germline (reference sequence). DNA of the CDR3: TGTGCCACCAGCAGAGGAGCTAGCGGAGGAATACAGACCCAGTACTTC. Residues: CATSRGASGGIQTQYF.

V usage is TRBV4-1 and J usage is TRBJ1-2, with D unresolved. V was trimmed by 0 bases and J by 5 bases, leaving 16 bases between them. CDR3 size: 16 residues. Per the germline V gene, CDR1 is MGHRA and CDR2 is YSYEKL. The CDR3 coding sequence is TGCGCCAGCAGCCAAGAGGAAGGGAATGGGAGGTATGGCTACACCTTC. Encoded protein: CASSQEEGNGRYGYTF.

The rearrangement links TRBV5-1 to TRBJ1-6; the match to TRBD1 covers 8 bases. This CDR3 region has 14 residues. After removal of 5 bases from V and 10 bases from J, the junction contained 8 bases not matched to a gene. The germline gives CDR1 SGHRS, CDR2 YFSETQ. CDR3 DNA: TGCGCCAGCAGTCGTGGACAGGGAGTATCACCCCTCCACTTT. Protein: CASSRGQGVSPLHF.

The rearrangement joins TRBV12-3 or TRBV12-4 to TRBJ2-2; D may be TRBD1 (6 bases). V lost 5 bases to trimming and J lost 6 bases, with 10 bases between them. The CDR3 runs to 13 residues. DNA for the CDR3: TGTGCCAGCAGTCCACAGGGTCCCGGGGAGCTGTTTTTT. Its protein product is CASSPQGPGELFF.

The chain is built from TRBV7-2 and TRBJ2-6, with D possibly TRBD2 on 5 matching bases. V lost 6 bases and J 0 bases, leaving 12 bases between the germline ends. Germline V gives CDR1 SGHTA, CDR2 FQGNSA. CDR3 size: 16 residues. CDR3 amino acids: CASSYGLRSGANVLTF. The CDR3 DNA follows: TGTGCCAGCAGTTACGGACTCCGCTCTGGGGCCAACGTCCTGACTTTC. Variable domain in full (rest from reference TRBV7-2 and TRBJ2-6): GAGVSQSPSNKVTEKGKDVELRCDPISGHTALYWYRQSLGQGLEFLIYFQGNSAPDKSGLPSDRFSAERTGGSVSTLTIQRTQQEDSAVYLCASSYGLRSGANVLTFGAGSRLTVL.

J is TRBJ1-1 and V is TRBV19, with 7 nucleotides matching TRBD1. Germline CDR1 is LNHDA and CDR2 is SQIVND (reference sequence). Trimming at V came to 4 bases and at J to 5 bases, leaving 16 bases not matched to a gene. The CDR3 has 17 amino acids. The CDR3 nucleotides are TGTGCCAGTAGTACCACCCCCGGGACAGCGGGCGAGACTGAAGCTTTCTTT. Amino acids: CASSTTPGTAGETEAFF. The full variable domain, in which reference TRBV19 and TRBJ1-1 provide the parts outside the CDR3, is DGGITQSPKYLFRKEGQNVTLSCEQNLNHDAMYWYRQDPGQGLRLIYYSQIVNDFQKGDIAEGYSVSREKKESFPLTVTSAQKNPTAFYLCASSTTPGTAGETEAFFGQGTRLTVV.

The chain has TRBV5-1 and TRBJ2-7; D unclear. The germline V gene has CDR1 SGHRS and CDR2 YFSETQ. The ends were cut back, 0 bases at V and 3 bases at J, with 10 bases in the middle. This CDR3 has 14 amino acids. The CDR3: CASSLDARVYEQYF. The CDR3, as DNA: TGCGCCAGCAGCTTGGATGCCCGGGTCTACGAGCAGTACTTC.

This clone showed up just once. J is TRBJ1-1 and V is TRBV18; TRBD1 aligns across 10 bases. The CDR3 has 13 residues. The germline gives CDR1 KGHSH, CDR2 LQKENI. J gave up 5 bases and V 5 bases, and 2 bases lay outside the gene matches. The CDR3 DNA is TGTGCCAGCTCATCGGACAGGGGGACTGAAGCTTTCTTT. Its protein product is CASSSDRGTEAFF. The full variable domain, completed using reference TRBV18 and TRBJ1-1, is NAGVMQNPRHLVRRRGQEARLRCSPMKGHSHVYWYRQLPEEGLKFMVYLQKENIIDESGMPKERFSAEFPKEGPSILRIQQVVRGDSAAYFCASSSDRGTEAFFGQGTRLTVV.

CDR3 residues: CASSLSGTGGASGELFF. CDR3 bases: TGTGCCAGCAGTTTAAGTGGGACAGGGGGCGCATCCGGGGAGCTGTTTTTT. The genes are TRBV27 and TRBJ2-2, with 12 bases aligning to TRBD1. CDR1 MNHEY and CDR2 SMNVEV come from the germline V gene (reference sequence). The V segment lost 2 bases and the J segment 6 bases; nucleotides outside the gene matches: 7. This CDR3 has 17 residues.